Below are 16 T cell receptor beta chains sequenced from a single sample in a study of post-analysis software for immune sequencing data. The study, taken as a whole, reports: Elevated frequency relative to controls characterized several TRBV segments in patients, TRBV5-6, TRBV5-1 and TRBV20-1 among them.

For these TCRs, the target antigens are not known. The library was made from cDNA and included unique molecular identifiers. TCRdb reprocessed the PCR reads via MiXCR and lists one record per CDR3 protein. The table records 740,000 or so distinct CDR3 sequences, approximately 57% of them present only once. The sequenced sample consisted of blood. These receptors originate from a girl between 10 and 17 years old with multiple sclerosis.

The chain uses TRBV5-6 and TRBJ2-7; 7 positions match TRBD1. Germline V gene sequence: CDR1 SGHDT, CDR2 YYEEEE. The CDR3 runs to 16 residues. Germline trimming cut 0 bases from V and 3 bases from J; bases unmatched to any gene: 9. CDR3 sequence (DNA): TGTGCCAGCAGCTTGGAGGGGGCCGGCAGGGACTACGAGCAGTACTTC. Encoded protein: CASSLEGAGRDYEQYF.

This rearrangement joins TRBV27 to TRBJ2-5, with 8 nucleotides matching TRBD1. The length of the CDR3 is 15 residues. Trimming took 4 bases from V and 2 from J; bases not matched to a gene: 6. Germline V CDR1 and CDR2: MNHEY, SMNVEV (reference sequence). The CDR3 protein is CASSYSTGGQETQYF. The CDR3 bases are TGTGCCAGCAGTTACTCAACAGGGGGTCAAGAGACCCAGTACTTC.

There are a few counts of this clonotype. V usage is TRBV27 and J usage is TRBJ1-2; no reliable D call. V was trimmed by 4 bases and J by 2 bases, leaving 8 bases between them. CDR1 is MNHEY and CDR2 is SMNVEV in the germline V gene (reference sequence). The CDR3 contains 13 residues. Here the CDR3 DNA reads TGTGCCAGCAGTTCGGTGTCCAACTATGGCTACACCTTC. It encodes CASSSVSNYGYTF.

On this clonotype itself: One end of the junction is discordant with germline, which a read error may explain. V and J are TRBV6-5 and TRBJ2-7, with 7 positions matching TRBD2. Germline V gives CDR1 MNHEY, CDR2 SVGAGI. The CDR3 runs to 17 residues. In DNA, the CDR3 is TGTGCCTGCAGTTACGCCCTGACGGGGGGAATCTCCTACGAGCAGTACTTC. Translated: CACSYALTGGISYEQYF.

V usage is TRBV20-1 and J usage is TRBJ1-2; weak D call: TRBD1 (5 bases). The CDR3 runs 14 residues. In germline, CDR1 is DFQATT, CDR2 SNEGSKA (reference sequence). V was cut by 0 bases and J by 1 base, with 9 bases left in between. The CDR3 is CSAREGGDNYGYTF. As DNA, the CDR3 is TGCAGTGCTAGAGAGGGAGGGGATAACTATGGCTACACCTTC.

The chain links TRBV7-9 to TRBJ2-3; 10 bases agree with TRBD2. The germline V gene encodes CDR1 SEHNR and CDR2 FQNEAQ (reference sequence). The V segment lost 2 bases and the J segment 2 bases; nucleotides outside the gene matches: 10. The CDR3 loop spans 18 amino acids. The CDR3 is CASSLRRLAGGLTDTQYF. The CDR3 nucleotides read TGTGCCAGCAGCTTAAGGCGACTAGCGGGTGGCCTCACAGATACGCAGTATTTT.

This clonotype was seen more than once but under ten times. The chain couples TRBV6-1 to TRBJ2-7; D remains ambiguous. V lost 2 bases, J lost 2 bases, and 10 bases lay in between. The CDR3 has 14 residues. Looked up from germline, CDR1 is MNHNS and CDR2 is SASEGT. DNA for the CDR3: TGTGCCAGCAGTGAAAGGTTTTTTACCTACGAGCAGTACTTC. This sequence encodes CASSERFFTYEQYF.

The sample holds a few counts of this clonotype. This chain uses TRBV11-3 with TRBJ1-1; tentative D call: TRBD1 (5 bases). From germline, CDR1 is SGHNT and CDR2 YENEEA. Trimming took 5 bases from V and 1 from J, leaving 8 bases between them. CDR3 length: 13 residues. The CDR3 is CASSPTANTEAFF. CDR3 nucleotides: TGTGCCAGCAGCCCGACAGCGAACACTGAAGCTTTCTTT.

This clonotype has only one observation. Written as DNA, the CDR3 is TGTGCCAGCGGGACTAGCGGGGGGGCAGGCTATGAGCAGTTCTTC. Translated: CASGTSGGAGYEQFF. J is TRBJ2-1 and V is TRBV6-5; 16 nucleotides line up with TRBD2. Germline loops: CDR1 MNHEY, CDR2 SVGAGI. V lost 8 bases to trimming and J lost 8 bases; unmatched junction nucleotides: 6. This CDR3 has 15 residues.

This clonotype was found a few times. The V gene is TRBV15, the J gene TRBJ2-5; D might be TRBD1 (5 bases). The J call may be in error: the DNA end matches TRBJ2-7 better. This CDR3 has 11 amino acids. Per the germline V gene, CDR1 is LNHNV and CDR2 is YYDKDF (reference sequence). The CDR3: CATGQGSEQYF. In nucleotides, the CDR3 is TGTGCCACCGGGCAGGGTTCCGAGCAGTACTTC.

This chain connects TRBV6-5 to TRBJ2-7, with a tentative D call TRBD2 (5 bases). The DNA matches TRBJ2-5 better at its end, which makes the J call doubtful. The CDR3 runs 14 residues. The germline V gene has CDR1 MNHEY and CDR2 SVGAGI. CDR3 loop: CASRNGGLQETQYF. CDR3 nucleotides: TGTGCCAGCAGGAATGGCGGGCTACAAGAGACCCAGTACTTC.

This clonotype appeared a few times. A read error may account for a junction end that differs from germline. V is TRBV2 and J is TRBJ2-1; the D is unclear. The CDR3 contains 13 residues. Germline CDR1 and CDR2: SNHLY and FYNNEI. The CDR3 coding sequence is TGTGCCAGCAGGGAAGGTGGATTAGGTGAGCAGTTCTTC. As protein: CASREGGLGEQFF.

This CDR3 is CASSEDRGSYEQYF. DNA for the CDR3: TGTGCCAGCAGTGAGGACAGGGGGTCCTACGAGCAGTACTTC. This chain uses TRBV2 with TRBJ2-1; 10 nucleotides line up with TRBD1. The J call is doubtful: the DNA matches TRBJ2-7 better. This CDR3 has 14 residues. CDR1 is SNHLY and CDR2 is FYNNEI in the germline V gene.

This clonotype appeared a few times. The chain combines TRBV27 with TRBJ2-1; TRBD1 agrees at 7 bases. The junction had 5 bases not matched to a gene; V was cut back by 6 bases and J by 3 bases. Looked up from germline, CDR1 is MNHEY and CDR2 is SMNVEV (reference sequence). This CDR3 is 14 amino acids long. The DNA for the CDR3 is TGTGCCAGCAGCCTGCGACAGGGCTACAATGAGCAGTTCTTC. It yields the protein CASSLRQGYNEQFF.

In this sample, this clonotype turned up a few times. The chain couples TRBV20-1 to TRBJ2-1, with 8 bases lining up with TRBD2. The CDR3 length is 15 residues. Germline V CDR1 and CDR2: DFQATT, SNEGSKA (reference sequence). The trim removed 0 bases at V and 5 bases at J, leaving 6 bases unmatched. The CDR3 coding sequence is TGCAGTGCTAGAGATTGGCTAGCGGGCGACAATGAGCAGTTCTTC. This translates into CSARDWLAGDNEQFF.

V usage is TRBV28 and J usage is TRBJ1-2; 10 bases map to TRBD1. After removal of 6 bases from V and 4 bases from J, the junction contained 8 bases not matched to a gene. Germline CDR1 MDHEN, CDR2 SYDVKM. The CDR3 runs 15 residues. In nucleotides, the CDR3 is TGTGCCAGCAGAGTCGGGACAGGGGATAGCTATGGCTACACCTTC. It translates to CASRVGTGDSYGYTF.